The 26 T cell receptor beta chains below all came from one sample that was sequenced in a study of blood T cell repertoires in COVID-19. The table came from immunoSEQ multiplex PCR; TCRdb's copy has only in-frame clones and leaves some out. In the table there are about 440,000 clones, 70% to 90% of which are singletons. Sequencing input: PBMCs or T cells enriched from blood (not recorded which). These receptors originate from a woman under 30 with acute COVID-19.

The J gene is TRBJ2-1, the V gene TRBV19; tentatively, D is TRBD2 (5 bases). The germline CDR1 and CDR2 sequences are LNHDA and SQIVND (reference sequence). Trimming removed 0 bases from V and 2 bases from J, with 11 bases in between. CDR3 length: 16 amino acids. The chain's CDR3 is CASSIDPGIPYNEQFF. DNA of the CDR3: TGTGCCAGTAGTATAGATCCGGGGATCCCCTACAATGAGCAGTTCTTC.

The chain is built from TRBV6-5 and TRBJ1-5, with 9 bases identical to TRBD1. The CDR3 has 13 amino acids. Trimming took 7 bases from V and 7 from J; bases not matched to a gene: 5. Germline assignment: CDR1 MNHEY and CDR2 SVGAGI. DNA of the CDR3: TGTGCCAGCAAACAGGGGGCGGGACAGCCCCAGCATTTT. Translating gives CASKQGAGQPQHF.

The chain couples TRBV3-1 (or the pseudogene TRBV3-2) to TRBJ1-1; the match to TRBD1 covers 9 bases. This CDR3 has 16 amino acids. Germline lookup yields CDR1 LGHDT and CDR2 YNNKEL (reference sequence). J was trimmed by 0 bases and V by 0 bases; bases with no gene match: 2. The CDR3 loop reads CASSQEWDRVNTEAFF. The CDR3 nucleotides are TGTGCCAGCAGCCAAGAATGGGACAGGGTGAACACTGAAGCTTTCTTT.

This rearrangement joins TRBV24-1 to TRBJ2-3; a possible D gene is TRBD2 (7 bases). Germline CDR1 reads KGHDR; CDR2 reads SFDVKD. The CDR3 covers 15 residues. Trimming took off 5 bases at V and 1 base at J, with 12 bases between the two ends. The CDR3 coding sequence is TGTGCCACCAGTGCGGGGGGCATGGGCACAGATACGCAGTATTTT. Translating gives CATSAGGMGTDTQYF.

The chain couples TRBV5-1 to TRBJ1-1; tentative D call: TRBD1 (5 bases). The CDR3 runs to 18 residues. The germline V gene has CDR1 SGHRS and CDR2 YFSETQ. Trimming shortened V by 0 bases and J by 1 base, and 19 bases separated the two germline ends. The CDR3 loop reads CASSLGPRDRQPNTEAFF. The CDR3 region has the DNA TGCGCCAGCAGCTTGGGACCGCGGGACCGCCAACCGAACACTGAAGCTTTCTTT.

The CDR3 protein is CASSLSRPDVGKLFF. The CDR3 region has the DNA TGTGCCAGCAGCTTATCCAGGCCTGACGTGGGAAAACTGTTTTTT. This chain connects TRBV7-8 to TRBJ1-4, with D unclear. CDR1 is SGHVS, CDR2 FQNEAQ, per germline. V was shortened by 2 bases and J by 10 bases, with 17 bases between the two germline ends. CDR3 length: 15 amino acids.

The J gene is TRBJ1-5, the V gene TRBV6-5; D gene unclear. V lost 5 bases and J 3 bases, leaving 14 bases between the germline ends. The CDR3 contains 15 residues. CDR1 MNHEY and CDR2 SVGAGI come from the germline V gene. CDR3: CASSPKRTSNQPQHF. The CDR3 coding sequence is TGTGCCAGCAGTCCCAAGAGAACCTCCAATCAGCCCCAGCATTTT.

The chain is built from TRBV5-1 and TRBJ1-4; D is perhaps TRBD1 (5 bases). Germline V gene data show CDR1 as SGHRS and CDR2 as YFSETQ. With 1 base removed from V and 3 bases from J, the gap between germline ends came to 13 bases. The CDR3 totals 16 residues. The chain's CDR3 is CASSLKGAIANEKLFF. The DNA of the CDR3 is TGCGCCAGCAGCTTGAAAGGGGCTATAGCTAATGAAAAACTGTTTTTT.

The chain carries TRBV6-5 and TRBJ2-5; the match to TRBD2 covers 13 bases. J lost 4 bases, V lost 5 bases, and 1 base had no gene match. The CDR3 is 14 amino acids. The germline V gene encodes CDR1 MNHEY and CDR2 SVGAGI. The CDR3 DNA sequence: TGTGCCAGCAGTCGGACTAGCGGGGGAGAGACCCAGTACTTC. Encoded protein: CASSRTSGGETQYF.

The chain carries TRBV5-4 and TRBJ2-3; TRBD2 agrees at 9 bases. CDR1 is SGHNT, CDR2 YYREEE, per germline (reference sequence). V dropped 5 bases and J dropped 6; count of bases not matched to a gene: 13. The CDR3 is 16 amino acids. CDR3 sequence reads: CASSSPSSGDDDTQYF. For the CDR3, the DNA is TGTGCCAGCAGTTCCCCGTCTAGCGGGGATGATGATACGCAGTATTTT.

The chain uses TRBV7-9 and TRBJ2-1; TRBD1 might be the D (5 bases). The CDR3 length is 13 residues. Trimming took off 4 bases at V and 8 bases at J, with 12 bases between the two ends. Germline values: CDR1 SEHNR, CDR2 FQNEAQ (reference sequence). CDR3 loop: CASSWGLGDEQFF. CDR3 nucleotide sequence: TGTGCCAGCAGCTGGGGCCTCGGTGATGAGCAGTTCTTC.

The chain combines TRBV6-6 with TRBJ2-4; a weak D match, TRBD2 (5 bases). The germline CDR1 and CDR2 sequences are MNHNY and SVGAGI (reference sequence). This CDR3 is built from 15 residues. Trimming left V 2 bases short and J 9 bases short, with 17 bases between. The DNA for the CDR3 is TGTGCCAGCAGTTACCCTGGACCCAAACGGGGCATTCAGTACTTC. This translates into CASSYPGPKRGIQYF.

The chain recombines TRBV5-4 with TRBJ1-3; a weak D match, TRBD1 (5 bases). The CDR3 spans 14 residues. CDR1 is SGHNT and CDR2 is YYREEE in the germline V gene (reference sequence). V shed 2 bases and J shed 2 bases, with 8 bases lying between them. This CDR3 is CASSFTGAGNTIYF. CDR3 sequence (DNA): TGTGCCAGCAGCTTTACAGGTGCTGGAAACACCATATATTTT.

This chain links TRBV7-9 with TRBJ2-5, with D tentatively TRBD1 (6 bases). The V gene's germline CDR1 is SEHNR and CDR2 FQNEAQ (reference sequence). The ends were cut back, 2 bases at V and 2 bases at J, with 12 bases in the middle. There are 15 residues in the CDR3. CDR3 sequence (DNA): TGTGCCAGCAGCTTATCCAAGGACAGACAAGAGACCCAGTACTTC. Residues: CASSLSKDRQETQYF.

J is TRBJ1-6 and V is TRBV7-9, with TRBD1 matching 9 bases. J was trimmed by 5 bases and V by 6 bases; bases with no gene match: 5. This CDR3 contains 15 residues. Germline V gives CDR1 SEHNR, CDR2 FQNEAQ (reference sequence). The CDR3 is CASSSWTGDNSPLHF. CDR3 DNA sequence: TGTGCCAGCAGTTCCTGGACAGGGGATAATTCACCCCTCCACTTT.

This clone was counted a single time. The chain uses TRBV3-1 (or the pseudogene TRBV3-2) and TRBJ2-7, with a possible D match to TRBD2 (5 bases). V was trimmed by 0 bases and J by 1 base, leaving 16 bases between them. The CDR3 is 17 residues long. Germline-derived CDR1 and CDR2 are LGHDT and YNNKEL (reference sequence). The CDR3 loop reads CASSQDGSGIRSYEQYF. Written as DNA, the CDR3 is TGTGCCAGCAGCCAAGATGGTTCCGGGATCCGTTCCTACGAGCAGTACTTC.

The genes are TRBV10-3 and TRBJ1-5; D may be TRBD1 (5 bases). The V gene lost 2 bases and the J gene lost 8 bases, with 10 bases spanning the gap. Germline CDR1 and CDR2: ENHRY and SYGVKD. There are 13 residues in the CDR3. The DNA for the CDR3 is TGTGCCATCAGTGAGGACAGACGGAAGCCCCAGCATTTT. This translates into CAISEDRRKPQHF.

The chain uses TRBV2 and TRBJ1-2; possibly TRBD1 for D (6 bases). V was clipped by 6 bases and J by 3 bases, with 14 bases between them. Germline values: CDR1 SNHLY, CDR2 FYNNEI. The CDR3 covers 14 residues. In DNA form, the CDR3 reads TGTGCCAGCAGGCCTGCGGGGGGCGACTATGGCTACACCTTC. This sequence encodes CASRPAGGDYGYTF.

The V gene is TRBV11-2, the J gene TRBJ2-1; no clear D. V was pared by 3 bases and J by 7 bases, with 10 bases between. The germline V gene encodes CDR1 SGHAT and CDR2 FQNNGV. The CDR3 length is 13 residues. CDR3 amino acids: CASSLFPGNEQFF. The CDR3 DNA reads TGTGCCAGCAGCTTGTTTCCGGGTAATGAGCAGTTCTTC.

The chain recombines TRBV14 with TRBJ2-4; 7 nucleotides agree with TRBD1. With 2 bases clipped from V and 6 bases from J, the junction kept 16 bases outside the gene matches. The CDR3 extends over 18 amino acids. Germline V gene lookup returns CDR1 SGHDN and CDR2 FVKESK. The CDR3, as DNA: TGTGCCAGCAGCCAACCTAATATCCGGGACAGAGGGCGAAACATTCAGTACTTC. Residues: CASSQPNIRDRGRNIQYF.

Of note for this clone: The junction departs from germline at one end; a sequencing error may be responsible. The DNA for the CDR3 is TGTGCCTGCAGGGCGAGACTAGGGATGAACACTGAAGCTTTCTTT. Protein sequence: CACRARLGMNTEAFF. This chain uses TRBV28 with TRBJ1-1; tentatively, D is TRBD1 (5 bases). The CDR3 is 15 amino acids. Per germline, CDR1 MDHEN and CDR2 SYDVKM.

V gene TRBV2 combines with J gene TRBJ1-2, with a weak D call TRBD1 (6 bases). In germline, CDR1 is SNHLY, CDR2 FYNNEI. The V end was cut by 6 bases, the J end by 2 bases, with 13 bases between. CDR3 length equals 14 residues. The CDR3 here is CASSRDRLNYGYTF. Written as DNA, the CDR3 is TGTGCCAGCAGCCGTGACAGGCTCAACTATGGCTACACCTTC.

The V and J genes are TRBV24-1 and TRBJ1-1, with D possibly matching TRBD1 (6 bases). Germline V gives CDR1 KGHDR, CDR2 SFDVKD. The CDR3 totals 13 residues. Trimming left V 8 bases short and J 5 bases short, with 14 bases between. The CDR3 region has the DNA TGTGCCACCACCCAGACAGGTGGGACTGAAGCTTTCTTT. Protein product: CATTQTGGTEAFF.

The chain couples TRBV24-1 to TRBJ2-1; possibly TRBD2 for D (6 bases). The CDR3 has 14 amino acids. The germline V and J ends were trimmed by 5 bases and 2 bases, with 9 bases remaining between them. CDR1 and CDR2 (germline): KGHDR, SFDVKD. The CDR3 DNA reads TGTGCCACCAGTGGAACTAGCACCTACAATGAGCAGTTCTTC. This translates into CATSGTSTYNEQFF.

The genes are TRBV5-8 and TRBJ2-1; 9 bases map to TRBD1. Germline CDR1 SGHTS, CDR2 YDEGEE. The CDR3 runs 16 residues. With V trimmed by 4 bases and J by 4 bases, 9 bases remained unmatched. The CDR3 nucleotides are TGTGCCAGCAGCCCGCCCCCGGGACAGGGTTACAATGAGCAGTTCTTC. Translated, it gives CASSPPPGQGYNEQFF.

The chain recombines TRBV9 with TRBJ2-1; the D gene is possibly TRBD2 (6 bases). Trimming removed 0 bases from V and 8 bases from J, with 12 bases in between. The CDR3 spans 14 residues. CDR1 is SGDLS and CDR2 is YYNGEE in the germline V gene. As DNA, the CDR3 is TGTGCCAGCAGCGTAGCGGGCGGGGCTGATGAGCAGTTCTTC. As protein: CASSVAGGADEQFF. The full variable domain, completed using reference TRBV9 and TRBJ2-1, is DSGVTQTPKHLITATGQRVTLRCSPRSGDLSVYWYQQSLDQGLQFLIQYYNGEERAKGNILERFSAQQFPDLHSELNLSSLELGDSALYFCASSVAGGADEQFFGPGTRLTVL.